The clone carrying this T cell receptor beta chain came up a few times. Antigen specificity is unknown. The sample belongs to a study of T-cell memory formation after mild COVID-19. Study outcomes and limitations: Whether day 37 second-wave clones are SARS-CoV-2-specific was not confirmed.

TCRdb recomputed calls from the 5' RACE reads with MiXCR, one row per CDR3 protein. This sample has under 650,000 distinct CDR3 sequences; more than 15% occur once, and the top ten carry 12%. CDR1 is SGDLS and CDR2 is YYNGEE in the germline V gene. J was trimmed by 3 bases and V by 4 bases; bases with no gene match: 9. The CDR3 has 16 residues. This rearrangement joins TRBV9 to TRBJ2-3, with TRBD2 identical over 9 bases. The TCR was taken from an adult woman who had mild COVID-19 (a few samples of this study predate the infection). Cell type and time point are not known. Sequenced material: PBMCs or a T cell subset sorted from them (not recorded which). The CDR3 region has the DNA TGTGCCAGCAGCTCCCTTAGCGGGAGAGGAACAGATACGCAGTATTTT. This encodes CASSSLSGRGTDTQYF.